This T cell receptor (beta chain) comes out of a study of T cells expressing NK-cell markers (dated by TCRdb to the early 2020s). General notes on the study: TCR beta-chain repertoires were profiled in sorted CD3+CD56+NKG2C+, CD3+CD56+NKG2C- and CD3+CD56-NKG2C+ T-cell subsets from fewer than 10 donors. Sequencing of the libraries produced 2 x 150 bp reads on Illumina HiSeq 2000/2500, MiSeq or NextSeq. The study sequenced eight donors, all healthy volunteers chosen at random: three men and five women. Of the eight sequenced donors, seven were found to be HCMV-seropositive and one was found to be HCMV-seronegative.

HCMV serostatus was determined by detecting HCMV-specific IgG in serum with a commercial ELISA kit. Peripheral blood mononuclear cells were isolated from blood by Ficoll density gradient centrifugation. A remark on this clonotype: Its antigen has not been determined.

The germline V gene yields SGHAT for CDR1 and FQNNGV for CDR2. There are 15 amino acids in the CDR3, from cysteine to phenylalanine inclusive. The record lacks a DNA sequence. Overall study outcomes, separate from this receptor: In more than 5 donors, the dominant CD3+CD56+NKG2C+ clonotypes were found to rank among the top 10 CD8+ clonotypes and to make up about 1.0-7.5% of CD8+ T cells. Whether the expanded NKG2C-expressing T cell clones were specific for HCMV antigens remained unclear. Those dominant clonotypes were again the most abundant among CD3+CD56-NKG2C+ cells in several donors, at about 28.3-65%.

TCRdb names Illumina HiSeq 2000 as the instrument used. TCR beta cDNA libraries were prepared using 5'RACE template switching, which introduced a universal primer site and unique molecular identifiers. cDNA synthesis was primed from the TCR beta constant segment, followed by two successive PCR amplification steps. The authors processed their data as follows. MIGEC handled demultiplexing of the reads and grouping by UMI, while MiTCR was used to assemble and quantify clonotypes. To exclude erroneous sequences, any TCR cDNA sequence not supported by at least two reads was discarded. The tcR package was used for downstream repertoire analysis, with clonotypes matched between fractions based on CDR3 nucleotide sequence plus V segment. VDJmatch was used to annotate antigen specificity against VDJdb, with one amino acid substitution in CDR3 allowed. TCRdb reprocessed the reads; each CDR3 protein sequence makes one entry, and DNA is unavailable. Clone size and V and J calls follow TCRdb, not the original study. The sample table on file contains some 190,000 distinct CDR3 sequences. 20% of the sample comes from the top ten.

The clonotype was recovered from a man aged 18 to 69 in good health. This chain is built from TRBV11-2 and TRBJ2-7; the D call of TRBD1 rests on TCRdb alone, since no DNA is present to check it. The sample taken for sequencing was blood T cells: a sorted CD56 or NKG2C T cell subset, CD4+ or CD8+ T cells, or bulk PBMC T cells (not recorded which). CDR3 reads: CASSLGQGFFYEQYF.